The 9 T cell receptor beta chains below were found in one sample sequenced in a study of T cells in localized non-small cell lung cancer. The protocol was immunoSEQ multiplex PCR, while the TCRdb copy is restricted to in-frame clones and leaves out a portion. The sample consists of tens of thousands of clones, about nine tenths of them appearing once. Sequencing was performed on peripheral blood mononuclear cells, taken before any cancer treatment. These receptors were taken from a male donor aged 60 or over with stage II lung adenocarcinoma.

The CDR3 reads CASSSDRGQGQYF. Written as DNA, the CDR3 is TGTGCCAGCAGTTCGGACAGGGGGCAAGGGCAGTACTTC. The rearrangement joins TRBV27 to TRBJ2-7, with 11 bases aligning to TRBD1. The CDR3 extends over 13 amino acids. V lost 4 bases to trimming and J lost 9 bases; unmatched junction nucleotides: 5. Germline-derived CDR1 and CDR2 are MNHEY and SMNVEV (reference sequence).

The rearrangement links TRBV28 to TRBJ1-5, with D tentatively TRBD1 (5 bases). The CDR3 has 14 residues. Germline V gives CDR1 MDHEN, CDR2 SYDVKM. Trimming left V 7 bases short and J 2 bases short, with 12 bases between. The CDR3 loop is CASTPGGGNQPQHF. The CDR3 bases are TGTGCCAGCACCCCGGGGGGGGGCAATCAGCCCCAGCATTTT.

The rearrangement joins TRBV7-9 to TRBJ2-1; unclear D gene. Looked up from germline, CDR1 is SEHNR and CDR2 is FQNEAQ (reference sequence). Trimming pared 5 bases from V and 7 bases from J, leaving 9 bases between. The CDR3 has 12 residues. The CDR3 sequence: CASSLSGNEQFF. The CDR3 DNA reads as TGTGCCAGCAGCCTGAGTGGGAATGAGCAGTTCTTC.

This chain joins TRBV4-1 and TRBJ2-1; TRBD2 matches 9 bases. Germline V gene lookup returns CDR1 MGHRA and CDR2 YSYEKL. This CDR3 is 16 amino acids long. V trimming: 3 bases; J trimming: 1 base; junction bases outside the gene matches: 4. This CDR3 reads CASSQPTSGSYNEQFF. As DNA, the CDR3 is TGCGCCAGCAGCCAGCCGACTAGCGGATCCTACAATGAGCAGTTCTTC.

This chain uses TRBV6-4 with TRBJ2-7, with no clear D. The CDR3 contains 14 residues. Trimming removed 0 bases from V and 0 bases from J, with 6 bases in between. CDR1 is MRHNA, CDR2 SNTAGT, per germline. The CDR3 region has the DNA TGTGCCAGCAGTGACTCGCCGGGCTCCTACGAGCAGTACTTC. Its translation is CASSDSPGSYEQYF.

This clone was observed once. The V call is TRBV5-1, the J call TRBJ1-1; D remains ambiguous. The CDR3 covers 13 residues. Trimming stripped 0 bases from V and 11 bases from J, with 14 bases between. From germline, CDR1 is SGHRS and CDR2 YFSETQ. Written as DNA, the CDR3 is TGCGCCAGCAGCTTGGAAGAGAACAGTTGGGCTTTCTTT. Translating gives CASSLEENSWAFF.

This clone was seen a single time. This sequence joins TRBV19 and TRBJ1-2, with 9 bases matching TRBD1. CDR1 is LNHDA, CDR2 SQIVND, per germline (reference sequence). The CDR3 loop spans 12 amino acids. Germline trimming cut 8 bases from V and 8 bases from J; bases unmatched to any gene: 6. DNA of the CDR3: TGTGCCAGTTGGACAGGGGTTCGCGGCTACACCTTC. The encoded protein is CASWTGVRGYTF.

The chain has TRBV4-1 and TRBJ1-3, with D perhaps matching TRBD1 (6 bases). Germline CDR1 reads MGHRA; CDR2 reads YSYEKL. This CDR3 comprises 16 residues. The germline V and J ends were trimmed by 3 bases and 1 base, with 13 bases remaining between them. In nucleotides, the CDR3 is TGCGCCAGCAGCCACTCGACAGGTACATCTGGAAACACCATATATTTT. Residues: CASSHSTGTSGNTIYF.

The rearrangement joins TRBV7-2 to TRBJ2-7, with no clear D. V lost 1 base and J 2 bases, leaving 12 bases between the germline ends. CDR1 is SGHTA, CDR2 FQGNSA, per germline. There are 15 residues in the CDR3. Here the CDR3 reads CASSLDTGQTYEQYF. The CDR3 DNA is TGTGCCAGCAGCTTAGACACCGGCCAAACCTACGAGCAGTACTTC.